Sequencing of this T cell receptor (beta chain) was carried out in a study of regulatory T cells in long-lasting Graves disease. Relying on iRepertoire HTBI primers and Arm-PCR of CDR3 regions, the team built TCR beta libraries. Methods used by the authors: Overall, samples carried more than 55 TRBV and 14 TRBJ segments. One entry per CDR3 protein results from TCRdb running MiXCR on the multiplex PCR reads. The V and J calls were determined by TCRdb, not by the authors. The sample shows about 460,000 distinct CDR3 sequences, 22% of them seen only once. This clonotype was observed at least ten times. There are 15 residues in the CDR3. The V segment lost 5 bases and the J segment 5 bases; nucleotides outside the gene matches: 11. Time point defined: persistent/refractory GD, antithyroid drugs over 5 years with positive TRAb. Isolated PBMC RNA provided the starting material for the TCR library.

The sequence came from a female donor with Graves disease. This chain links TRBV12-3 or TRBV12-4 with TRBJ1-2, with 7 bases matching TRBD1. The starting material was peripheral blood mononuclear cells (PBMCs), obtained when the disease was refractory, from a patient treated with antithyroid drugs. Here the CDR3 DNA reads TGTGCCAGCAGTCCATCCGGGACAGTCGCTTATGGCTACACCTTC. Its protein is CASSPSGTVAYGYTF.